Below, one T cell receptor (beta chain) is given with its context. Its antigen is undetermined. These data originate in a study of T cell responses to AZD1222 COVID-19 vaccine. Findings of the study overall: Most donors were white British, females outnumbered males, and clonal diversity was possibly underestimated. Of the AZD1222 recipients, only 5 or 6 were seropositive at baseline.

Clones were read by immunoSEQ multiplex PCR, and TCRdb kept only the in-frame ones, dropping some. The sample records around 180,000 clones, 85% to 90% being singletons. Sequenced here: peripheral blood, sampled on day 0 of AZD1222 vaccination. This clonotype was obtained from an adult in good health.

The CDR3 nucleotides are TGTGCCAGCAGCCGCCGGGACATGAACACTGAAGCTTTCTTT. Translated, it gives CASSRRDMNTEAFF. The chain is built from TRBV7-9 and TRBJ1-1; TRBD1 is a possible D gene (6 bases). The CDR3 is 14 residues long. The V end was cut by 5 bases, the J end by 0 bases, with 10 bases between. Germline CDR1 reads SEHNR; CDR2 reads FQNEAQ (reference sequence).